The next 6 T cell receptor beta chains were all read from a single sample in a study of shared clonotypes between healthy human individuals. TCRdb's copy holds only in-frame clones and misses some; the assay was immunoSEQ multiplex PCR. Here the sample spans about 460,000 clones, approximately 71% being singletons. Sequenced input: PBMCs. These receptors were obtained from a woman in her thirties or forties in good health. Some clones in this sample may be carry-over from other donors' samples.

The V call is TRBV5-1, the J call TRBJ1-3; no reliable D call. The CDR3 length is 12 residues. The V gene's germline CDR1 is SGHRS and CDR2 YFSETQ. V lost 4 bases, J lost 2 bases, and 4 bases lay in between. The CDR3 DNA follows: TGCGCCAGCAGCGAACCTGGAAACACCATATATTTT. This sequence encodes CASSEPGNTIYF. The whole variable domain, remainder taken from reference TRBV5-1 and TRBJ1-3, is KAGVTQTPRYLIKTRGQQVTLSCSPISGHRSVSWYQQTPGQGLQFLFEYFSETQRNKGNFPGRFSGRQFSNSRSEMNVSTLELGDSALYLCASSEPGNTIYFGEGSWLTVV.

The V call is TRBV18, the J call TRBJ2-5, with TRBD1 identical over 12 bases. CDR1 and CDR2 from the germline V gene are KGHSH and LQKENI. Trimming took 5 bases from V and 4 from J; bases not matched to a gene: 5. The CDR3 runs 15 residues. CDR3 protein: CASSSGQGARETQYF. CDR3 DNA sequence: TGTGCCAGCTCATCGGGACAGGGGGCGCGAGAGACCCAGTACTTC. Supplemented by reference TRBV18 and TRBJ2-5, the full variable domain reads NAGVMQNPRHLVRRRGQEARLRCSPMKGHSHVYWYRQLPEEGLKFMVYLQKENIIDESGMPKERFSAEFPKEGPSILRIQQVVRGDSAAYFCASSSGQGARETQYFGPGTRLLVL.

The genes are TRBV7-2 and TRBJ2-7; the match to TRBD1 covers 11 bases. V gave up 5 bases and J gave up 3 bases; unmatched junction bases: 3. The CDR3 totals 14 residues. Germline V CDR1 and CDR2: SGHTA, FQGNSA. CDR3: CASSRTGGVYEQYF. CDR3 in DNA: TGTGCCAGCAGCAGGACAGGGGGCGTCTACGAGCAGTACTTC.

For this clone: Given a far larger clone just one base away, this is likely a sequencing read error. J is TRBJ1-5 and V is TRBV9; 7 bases are shared with TRBD1. This CDR3 has 15 amino acids. CDR1 is SGDLS and CDR2 is YYNGEE in the germline V gene. This CDR3 reads CASSVQGEVNQLQHF. CDR3 sequence (DNA): TGTGCCAGCAGCGTACAGGGGGAGGTCAATCAGCTCCAGCATTTT. Combining the CDR3 with reference TRBV9 and TRBJ1-5 gives the whole variable domain DSGVTQTPKHLITATGQRVTLRCSPRSGDLSVYWYQQSLDQGLQFLIQYYNGEERAKGNILERFSAQQFPDLHSELNLSSLELGDSALYFCASSVQGEVNQLQHFGDGTRLSIL.

Remarks on this clone: An end of the junction differs from the germline gene, which may be a read error. At the DNA level, this CDR3 is encoded by other sequences in the same sample as well. The chain employs TRBV11-2 and TRBJ2-7; D is perhaps TRBD2 (6 bases). The CDR3 runs to 14 residues. Germline V gives CDR1 SGHAT, CDR2 FQNNGV. CDR3 region: CASSLPSGVYEQYF. CDR3 bases: TGCGCCAGCAGCTTACCGTCGGGAGTGTACGAGCAGTACTTC.

About this clone itself: With only one base between it and a far larger clone, this is likely a read error. Distinct nucleotide sequences in the sample also encode this CDR3. V and J are TRBV30 and TRBJ1-3; possible D gene TRBD1, 6 bases. Germline CDR1 GTSNPN, CDR2 SVGIG (reference sequence). The CDR3 totals 15 residues. In DNA form, the CDR3 reads TGTGCCTGGGACCCGGGACAACCAAACCTAAACACCATATACTTT. Its protein product is CAWDPGQPNLNTIYF.